This TCR beta chain was captured by sequencing in a study of response to subunit inactivated influenza vaccine. Study results and limitations: It was suggested by the authors that few new T cells are recruited by each seasonal influenza vaccination.

Each CDR3 protein is one row after TCRdb ran MiXCR on the RT-PCR reads. The sample includes around 200,000 distinct CDR3 sequences, around 9.2% of them seen just once. The germline V gene encodes CDR1 SGHRS and CDR2 YFSETQ. Trimming shortened V by 2 bases and J by 6 bases, and 6 bases separated the two germline ends. The CDR3 is 12 residues long. At least ten counts were recorded for this clonotype. What it binds is not known. Sequences were derived from non-naive T cells sorted from PBMCs, sampled on the day of vaccination. The chain uses TRBV5-1 and TRBJ2-1, with unresolved D. This clonotype was sampled from a man aged 50 to 60 who received an inactivated influenza vaccine. The CDR3 protein is CASSFLGNEQFF. The CDR3 DNA is TGCGCCAGCAGCTTCCTGGGCAATGAGCAGTTCTTC. Complete variable domain (other parts from reference TRBV5-1 and TRBJ2-1): KAGVTQTPRYLIKTRGQQVTLSCSPISGHRSVSWYQQTPGQGLQFLFEYFSETQRNKGNFPGRFSGRQFSNSRSEMNVSTLELGDSALYLCASSFLGNEQFFGPGTRLTVL.